Below, 13 T cell receptor beta chains from the same sample are listed, as sequenced in a study of blood T cell repertoires in COVID-19. The data were produced by immunoSEQ multiplex PCR, yet TCRdb's version contains in-frame clones alone and is incomplete. The repertoire holds roughly 200,000 clones, with about 86% as singletons. The sample taken for sequencing was peripheral blood. These receptors were obtained from a man aged 40-55 years with active or convalescent COVID-19.

The chain links TRBV30 to TRBJ1-2; D remains ambiguous. The CDR3 runs 11 residues. The ends were cut back, 2 bases at V and 4 bases at J, with 5 bases in the middle. CDR1 is GTSNPN and CDR2 is SVGIG in the germline V gene (reference sequence). The CDR3 nucleotides read TGTGCCTGGAGTCTAGCCTATGGCTACACCTTC. Its protein is CAWSLAYGYTF.

This chain links TRBV4-3 with TRBJ1-4; TRBD1 matches 9 bases. Germline lookup yields CDR1 LGHNA and CDR2 YSLEER. This CDR3 is 15 amino acids long. The junction had 7 bases not matched to a gene; V was cut back by 3 bases and J by 8 bases. This chain's CDR3 is CASSQNTGGGEKLFF. CDR3 nucleotide sequence: TGCGCCAGCAGCCAGAACACAGGGGGCGGCGAAAAACTGTTTTTT.

The genes are TRBV3-1 (or the pseudogene TRBV3-2) and TRBJ2-2; a weak D match, TRBD2 (5 bases). V lost 6 bases and J lost 6, with 14 bases in between. The germline gives CDR1 LGHDT, CDR2 YNNKEL (reference sequence). The CDR3 totals 14 residues. The CDR3 DNA is TGTGCCAGCAGTCAAAACCTACTAGCCGGGGAGCTGTTTTTT. Amino acid sequence: CASSQNLLAGELFF.

Remarks on this clone: At one end the junction does not follow the germline gene, possibly because of a read error. This chain connects TRBV7-7 to TRBJ1-1; D unresolved. Germline CDR1 SSHAT, CDR2 FNYEAQ (reference sequence). CDR3 size: 13 residues. CDR3 residues: CASSLFSGTEAFF. The CDR3, as DNA: TGTGCTAGCAGCTTATTTTCGGGGACTGAAGCTTTCTTT.

The chain carries TRBV24-1 and TRBJ1-1; no clear D. V gave up 7 bases and J gave up 1 base, with 9 bases separating them. The CDR3 is 13 residues long. CDR1 is KGHDR and CDR2 is SFDVKD in the germline V gene. The DNA of the CDR3 is TGTGCCACCAGGGAACAGAAGAACACTGAAGCTTTCTTT. As protein: CATREQKNTEAFF.

This clone was seen a handful of times. The CDR3 DNA is TGCGCCAGCAGCCAGGTGCTCGGTCTCGACACCTACGAGCAGTACTTC. This encodes CASSQVLGLDTYEQYF. This chain connects TRBV4-3 to TRBJ2-7; D unresolved. The V gene's germline CDR1 is LGHNA and CDR2 YSLEER. The CDR3 runs 16 residues. V lost 3 bases to trimming and J lost 2 bases, with 17 bases between them.

The chain carries TRBV20-1 and TRBJ1-2; TRBD1 matches at 8 bases. Unmatched junction bases numbered 4, after V lost 3 bases and J lost 4 bases. Germline V gene data show CDR1 as DFQATT and CDR2 as SNEGSKA (reference sequence). This CDR3 spans 13 amino acids. This chain's CDR3 is CSASPQGAYGYTF. CDR3 coding DNA: TGCAGTGCTAGTCCCCAGGGGGCCTATGGCTACACCTTC.

This clone appeared once. The chain has TRBV7-9 and TRBJ1-3; TRBD1 is a possible D gene (5 bases). Trimming cost V 5 bases and J 4 bases, with 24 bases left between them. In germline, CDR1 is SEHNR, CDR2 FQNEAQ (reference sequence). This CDR3 comprises 18 residues. The CDR3 sequence: CASSPYVSGGAGGNTIYF. DNA for the CDR3: TGTGCCAGCAGCCCTTACGTCTCCGGAGGGGCGGGGGGAAACACCATATATTTT.

The chain joins TRBV4-1 to TRBJ1-1, with no clear D. This CDR3 is built from 14 residues. The germline V gene encodes CDR1 MGHRA and CDR2 YSYEKL. V was cut by 3 bases and J by 1 base, with 9 bases left in between. The DNA for the CDR3 is TGCGCCAGCAGCCATCCCCGCGGGAACACTGAAGCTTTCTTT. Amino acid sequence: CASSHPRGNTEAFF.

This clone was observed a few times. The chain couples TRBV12-3 or TRBV12-4 to TRBJ1-3, with D possibly TRBD1 on 6 matching bases. V lost 3 bases and J 8 bases, leaving 8 bases between the germline ends. The CDR3 has 12 amino acids. CDR3 bases: TGTGCCAGCAGTTTGAGGACAGACACCATATATTTT. As protein: CASSLRTDTIYF.

The rearrangement joins TRBV12-3 or TRBV12-4 to TRBJ2-7; D is ambiguous. V shed 5 bases and J shed 9 bases, with 11 bases lying between them. The CDR3 is 11 amino acids. CDR3: CASSLTTGQYF. For the CDR3, the DNA is TGTGCCAGCAGTCTCACAACGGGGCAGTACTTC.

This chain connects TRBV5-1 to TRBJ2-3; 7 positions match TRBD2. V lost 0 bases, J lost 4 bases, and 11 bases stayed unmatched. CDR1 and CDR2 from the germline V gene are SGHRS and YFSETQ. This CDR3 contains 17 residues. The CDR3 is CASSLALGGSQADTQYF. DNA of the CDR3: TGCGCCAGCAGCTTGGCCTTGGGCGGGAGTCAGGCAGATACGCAGTATTTT.

The chain links TRBV6-5 to TRBJ1-5; D unclear. The CDR3 totals 14 residues. Germline CDR1 MNHEY, CDR2 SVGAGI. Trimming removed 0 bases at V and 4 bases at J, with 7 bases between. The CDR3 here is CASSYSRGNQPQHF. DNA for the CDR3: TGTGCCAGCAGTTACTCGAGAGGGAATCAGCCCCAGCATTTT.